This is a list of T cell receptor beta chains from one sample in a study of control samples from healthy donors and cancer patients. Sequenced by immunoSEQ multiplex PCR; TCRdb stores in-frame clones only, minus some. In the table there are about 50,000 clones, around 94% of which are singletons. Sequencing was carried out using blood. The receptors here all came from a man aged 30 to 39 in good health. CDR3s include the opening cysteine and the closing phenylalanine or tryptophan. D genes are given only for firm matches. Some rows have no size entry. The others give once, few or many, or a class for an expanded clone.

TRBJ2-7 | 18 | . | TRBV5-6 | TRBD1 | TGTGCCAGCAGCTTGCGACGGGACAGGGGGATGTTGGGGAACGAGCAGTACTTC | CASSLRRDRGMLGNEQYF
TRBJ2-1 | 16 | once | TRBV11-2 | . | TGTGCCAGCAGCTTAGGGACTCATGCGTCCTACAATGAGCAGTTCTTC | CASSLGTHASYNEQFF
TRBJ2-1 | 14 | . | TRBV3-1/TRBV3-2 | . | TGTGCCAGCAGCCAAGACTTGGGGCTCAATGAGCAGTTCTTC | CASSQDLGLNEQFF
TRBJ1-2 | 11 | . | TRBV12-3/TRBV12-4 | TRBD1 | TGTGCCAGCAGTCCACAGGGGAGCTACACCTTC | CASSPQGSYTF
TRBJ1-5 | 13 | . | TRBV30 | TRBD1 | TGTGCCTGGAGTGACAGGGGGCCCCAGCCCCAGCATTTT | CAWSDRGPQPQHF
TRBJ2-2 | 13 | . | TRBV25-1 | . | TGTGCCAGCAGTAAAAGGAACACCGGGGAGCTGTTTTTT | CASSKRNTGELFF
TRBJ1-1 | 14 | . | TRBV19 | . | TGTGCCAGTAGCACAGCACCTGTCTTTACTGAAGCTTTCTTT | CASSTAPVFTEAFF
TRBJ2-7 | 11 | . | TRBV27 | . | TGTGCCAGCAGTTTTAGGGGGGAGCAGTACTTC | CASSFRGEQYF
TRBJ2-7 | 17 | . | TRBV19 | . | TGTGCCAGTAGTATATCCTTTGTGGTGGGTGGGGGATACGAGCAGTACTTC | CASSISFVVGGGYEQYF
TRBJ2-7 | 15 | . | TRBV29-1 | TRBD2 | TGCAGCGTTGATGGAGCAGGGAGGGATTCCTACGAGCAGTACTTC | CSVDGAGRDSYEQYF
TRBJ1-2 | 13 | . | TRBV6-2/TRBV6-3 | TRBD1 | TGTGCCAGCAGTTACCGGTCCCTCGGACAGGAGAACTTC | CASSYRSLGQENF
TRBJ1-1 | 12 | . | TRBV12-3/TRBV12-4 | . | TGTTCCGTACAGGGAATGAACACTGAAGCTTTCTTT | CSVQGMNTEAFF
TRBJ1-2 | 14 | . | TRBV7-9 | . | TGTGCCAGCAGCTTCGTATTGGGATTTAATGGCTACACCTTC | CASSFVLGFNGYTF
TRBJ2-4 | 17 | . | TRBV21-1 | . | TGTGCCAGCAGCAGCACGGACCTCATACAGGCCAAAAACATTCAGTACTTC | CASSSTDLIQAKNIQYF
TRBJ2-7 | 15 | . | TRBV9 | . | TGTGCCAGCAGCGCAACGGGACTCTCCACCTACGAGCAGTACTTC | CASSATGLSTYEQYF
TRBJ2-6 | 13 | . | TRBV19 | . | TGTGCCGGAAGGGGTTTTGGGGCCAACGTCCTGACTTTC | CAGRGFGANVLTF
TRBJ1-2 | 14 | . | TRBV19 | TRBD1 | TGTGCCAGTAGTATCGGACAGGCCACGGGTGGCTACACCTTC | CASSIGQATGGYTF
TRBJ1-1 | 14 | . | TRBV4-3 | . | TGCGCCAGCAGCCCGGGCCCTATGAACACTGAAGCTTTCTTT | CASSPGPMNTEAFF
TRBJ2-7 | 12 | . | TRBV10-3 | . | TGTGCCATCCGGGACGGTACCTACGAGCAGTACTTC | CAIRDGTYEQYF
TRBJ1-6 | 13 | . | TRBV19 | . | TGTGCCAGTAGACAGCAGGGTAGTTCACCCCTCCACTTT | CASRQQGSSPLHF
TRBJ2-2 | 12 | . | TRBV12-5 | TRBD2 | TGTGCTAGTGGACGGGGGGGCGGGGAGCTGTTTTTT | CASGRGGGELFF
TRBJ2-6 | 14 | . | TRBV29-1 | . | TGCAGCGTGGGCCTAGGGTCTGGGGCCAACGTCCTGACTTTC | CSVGLGSGANVLTF